These 2 T cell receptor beta chains came from one sample sequenced in a study of T cell changes during pregnancy in multiple sclerosis. Clones were sequenced by immunoSEQ multiplex PCR, and TCRdb holds only the in-frame ones, with some missing. Found here are 70,000 to 100,000 clones, 93% of them singletons; the top ten hold 1.2% to 1.5%. Sequenced material: peripheral blood, taken in the third trimester of pregnancy. These receptors originate from a female donor in good health, enrolled as a control in a pregnancy study.

The chain carries TRBV9 and TRBJ1-2; D is possibly TRBD1 (5 bases). CDR1 and CDR2 from the germline V gene are SGDLS and YYNGEE. Trimming removed 0 bases from V and 4 bases from J, with 10 bases in between. The CDR3 length is 14 residues. CDR3 coding DNA: TGTGCCAGCAGCGTAGGGGGCGACAGCTATGGCTACACCTTC. As protein: CASSVGGDSYGYTF.

This clone was detected only once. The chain carries TRBV7-2 and TRBJ2-7, with 9 bases lining up with TRBD1. V trimming: 1 base; J trimming: 6 bases; junction bases outside the gene matches: 4. Germline V gene data show CDR1 as SGHTA and CDR2 as FQGNSA. The CDR3 runs 14 residues. For the CDR3, the DNA is TGTGCCAGCAGCTTAGGGGACAGGGATGCCGAGCAGTACTTC. Protein: CASSLGDRDAEQYF.